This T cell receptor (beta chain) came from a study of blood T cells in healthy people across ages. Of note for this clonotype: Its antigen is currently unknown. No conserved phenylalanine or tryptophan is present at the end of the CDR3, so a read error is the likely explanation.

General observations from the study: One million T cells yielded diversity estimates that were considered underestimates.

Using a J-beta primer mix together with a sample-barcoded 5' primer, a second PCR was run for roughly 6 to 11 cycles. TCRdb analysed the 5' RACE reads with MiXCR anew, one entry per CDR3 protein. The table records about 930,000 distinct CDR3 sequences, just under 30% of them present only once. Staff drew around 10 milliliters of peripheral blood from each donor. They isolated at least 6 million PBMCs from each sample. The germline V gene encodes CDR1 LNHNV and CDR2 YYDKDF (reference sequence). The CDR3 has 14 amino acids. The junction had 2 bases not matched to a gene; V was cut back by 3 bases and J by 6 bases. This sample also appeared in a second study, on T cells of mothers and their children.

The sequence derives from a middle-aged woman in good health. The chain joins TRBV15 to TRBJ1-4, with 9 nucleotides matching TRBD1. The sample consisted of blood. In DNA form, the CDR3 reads TGTGCCACCAGCAGGGACAGGGGAGATGAAAAACTGTTTTTG. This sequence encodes CATSRDRGDEKLFL.